This TCR beta chain was recorded in a study of blood T cells in healthy people across ages. Whole-study findings and limits: Changes seen in expanded clonotypes were possibly confounded by donor CMV status left unknown.

Alongside a J-beta primer mix, a sample-barcoded 5' primer served in a second PCR lasting roughly 6 to 11 cycles. TCRdb re-called the 5' RACE reads through MiXCR, storing one row per CDR3 protein. The sample includes 1.8 million or so distinct CDR3 sequences, 39% of them seen just once. The table lists this clonotype with a few counts. Its antigen is as yet unknown. Trimming stripped 1 base from V and 3 bases from J, with 11 bases between. There are 14 residues in the CDR3. From germline, CDR1 is SGHKS and CDR2 YYEKEE (reference sequence). Sequenced material: blood. This chain connects TRBV5-5 to TRBJ2-7; no firm D call. The TCR originated in a human donor in good health. The CDR3: CASSLTASLYEQYF. CDR3 nucleotides: TGTGCCAGCAGCTTGACCGCGTCTCTCTACGAGCAGTACTTC.